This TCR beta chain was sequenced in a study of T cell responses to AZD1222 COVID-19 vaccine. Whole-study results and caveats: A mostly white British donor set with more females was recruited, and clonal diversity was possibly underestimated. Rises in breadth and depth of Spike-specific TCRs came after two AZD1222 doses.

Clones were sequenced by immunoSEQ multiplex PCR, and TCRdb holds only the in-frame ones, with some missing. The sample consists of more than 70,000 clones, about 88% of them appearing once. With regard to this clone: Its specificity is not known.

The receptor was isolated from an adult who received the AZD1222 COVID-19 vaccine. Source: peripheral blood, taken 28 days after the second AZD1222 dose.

The CDR3 DNA reads as TGTGCCAGCAGCCCAATCAATGAGCAGTTCTTC. Its translation: CASSPINEQFF. The chain carries TRBV7-2 and TRBJ2-1; D not certain. CDR1 and CDR2 (germline): SGHTA, FQGNSA. The length of the CDR3 is 11 residues. Trimming removed 5 bases from V and 6 bases from J, with 5 bases in between.